This TCR beta chain was sequenced in a study of cytomegalovirus exposure and HLA in healthy donors. Germline CDR1 and CDR2: SGHVS and FQNEAQ. This CDR3 spans 16 amino acids. Trimming took 5 bases from V and 3 from J; bases not matched to a gene: 10. Method: immunoSEQ multiplex PCR; TCRdb's copy keeps in-frame clones and lacks some. The table records approximately 60,000 clones, roughly 90% of them present only once. The rearrangement links TRBV7-8 to TRBJ1-5, with 7 nucleotides matching TRBD1. The sequence was collected from a man younger than 30 in good health and CMV-seronegative. Sequencing was carried out using PBMCs. The CDR3 coding sequence is TGTGCCAGCAGCGAGGGACAGTATCCGTACAATCAGCCCCAGCATTTT. Its translation is CASSEGQYPYNQPQHF.